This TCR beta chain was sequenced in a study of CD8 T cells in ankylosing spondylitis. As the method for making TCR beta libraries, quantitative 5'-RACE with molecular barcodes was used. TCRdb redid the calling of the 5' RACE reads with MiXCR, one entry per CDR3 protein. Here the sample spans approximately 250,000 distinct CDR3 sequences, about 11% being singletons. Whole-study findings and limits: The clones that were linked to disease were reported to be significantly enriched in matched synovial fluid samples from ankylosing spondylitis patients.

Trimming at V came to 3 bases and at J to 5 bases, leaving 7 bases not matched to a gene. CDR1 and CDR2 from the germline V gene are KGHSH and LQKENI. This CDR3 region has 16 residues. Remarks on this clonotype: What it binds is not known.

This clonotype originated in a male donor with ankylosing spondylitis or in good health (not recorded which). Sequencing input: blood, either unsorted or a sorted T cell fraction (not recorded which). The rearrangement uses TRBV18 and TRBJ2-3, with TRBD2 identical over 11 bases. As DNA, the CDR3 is TGTGCCAGCTCACCTCCTATAGCGGGGGGGAGAGATACGCAGTATTTT. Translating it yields CASSPPIAGGRDTQYF. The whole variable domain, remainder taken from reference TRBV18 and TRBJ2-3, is NAGVMQNPRHLVRRRGQEARLRCSPMKGHSHVYWYRQLPEEGLKFMVYLQKENIIDESGMPKERFSAEFPKEGPSILRIQQVVRGDSAAYFCASSPPIAGGRDTQYFGPGTRLTVL.